The 29 T cell receptor beta chains given below trace back to one sample, sequenced in a study of T cell responses to AZD1222 COVID-19 vaccine. Profiled with immunoSEQ multiplex PCR; TCRdb holds only in-frame clones, not every one. The sample has over 150,000 clones; 85% to 90% are singletons. The source material was peripheral blood, sampled on day 0 of AZD1222 vaccination. The receptors were sampled from an adult in good health.

The chain employs TRBV24-1 and TRBJ1-1, with 9 nucleotides matching TRBD1. Trimming at V came to 6 bases and at J to 8 bases, leaving 9 bases not matched to a gene. Germline lookup yields CDR1 KGHDR and CDR2 SFDVKD. CDR3 length: 14 residues. CDR3 sequence (DNA): TGTGCCACCAGTACAGGGGGCCTCTGGGAGGAAGCTTTCTTT. This codes for CATSTGGLWEEAFF.

V usage is TRBV6-6 and J usage is TRBJ2-3; 7 nucleotides match TRBD1. CDR1 MNHNY and CDR2 SVGAGI come from the germline V gene (reference sequence). CDR3 length: 14 residues. Trimming took 7 bases from V and 0 from J; bases not matched to a gene: 4. The chain's CDR3 is CASIRDSSTDTQYF. The CDR3 nucleotides are TGTGCCAGCATCCGGGACAGTAGCACAGATACGCAGTATTTT.

The chain couples TRBV28 to TRBJ2-7; possible D gene TRBD1, 6 bases. Germline lookup yields CDR1 MDHEN and CDR2 SYDVKM. CDR3 length: 14 amino acids. V lost 5 bases and J 0 bases, leaving 11 bases between the germline ends. CDR3 protein: CASSPMTGSYEQYF. The DNA of the CDR3 is TGTGCCAGCAGTCCCATGACAGGCTCCTACGAGCAGTACTTC.

The chain uses TRBV28 and TRBJ2-2; 11 bases line up with TRBD2. Germline loops: CDR1 MDHEN, CDR2 SYDVKM. The length of the CDR3 is 16 residues. Trimming cost V 2 bases and J 7 bases; bases outside gene matches: 6. The CDR3 sequence is CASSLLAGGRGGELFF. CDR3 bases: TGTGCCAGCAGTTTACTAGCGGGAGGAAGAGGCGGGGAGCTGTTTTTT.

The rearrangement uses TRBV19 and TRBJ1-3, with unresolved D. CDR1 is LNHDA and CDR2 is SQIVND in the germline V gene (reference sequence). The germline V and J ends were trimmed by 7 bases and 1 base, with 14 bases remaining between them. The CDR3 covers 15 residues. CDR3 amino acids: CASIPPGASGNTIYF. The CDR3 bases are TGTGCCAGTATCCCCCCCGGAGCGTCTGGAAACACCATATATTTT.

The chain links TRBV28 to TRBJ1-1; no reliable D call. This CDR3 is 14 amino acids long. Between the trimmed V and J ends, which lost 2 bases and 6 bases, there was a span of 13 bases. Germline V lookup: CDR1 MDHEN, CDR2 SYDVKM. CDR3 sequence reads: CASSLIGEEAEAFF. The CDR3 DNA is TGTGCCAGCAGTTTAATCGGGGAGGAGGCTGAAGCTTTCTTT. The whole variable domain, filled in from reference TRBV28 and TRBJ1-1, reads DVKVTQSSRYLVKRTGEKVFLECVQDMDHENMFWYRQDPGLGLRLIYFSYDVKMKEKGDIPEGYSVSREKKERFSLILESASTNQTSMYLCASSLIGEEAEAFFGQGTRLTVV.

This chain links TRBV30 with TRBJ1-2, with D possibly being TRBD1 (5 bases). Looked up from germline, CDR1 is GTSNPN and CDR2 is SVGIG (reference sequence). The length of the CDR3 is 12 residues. The ends were cut back, 3 bases at V and 8 bases at J, with 13 bases in the middle. The CDR3 coding sequence is TGTGCCTGGAGGGCCGGGACCCTCGGCTACACCTTC. Translated: CAWRAGTLGYTF.

The V call is TRBV30, the J call TRBJ1-2; D might be TRBD1 (5 bases). Trimming took off 2 bases at V and 4 bases at J, with 11 bases between the two ends. There are 13 residues in the CDR3. CDR1 GTSNPN and CDR2 SVGIG come from the germline V gene (reference sequence). This chain's CDR3 is CAWSTRGAYGYTF. The CDR3 DNA reads as TGTGCCTGGAGTACCCGAGGGGCCTATGGCTACACCTTC.

Worth noting for this clone: Germline is not matched at one junction end, which may reflect a read error. CDR3 nucleotides: TGCAGCGTTCAAGAGCTAGAGACCCAGTACTTC. Translation gives CSVQELETQYF. The chain combines TRBV29-1 with TRBJ2-5; D ambiguous. The CDR3 sequence is 11 residues long. The germline CDR1 and CDR2 sequences are SQVTM and ANQGSEA.

The chain carries TRBV25-1 and TRBJ1-2, with a possible D match to TRBD1 (6 bases). Germline V gene sequence: CDR1 MGHDK, CDR2 SYGVNS. The CDR3 runs 14 residues. With 4 bases removed from V and 7 bases from J, the gap between germline ends came to 16 bases. The CDR3 sequence: CASSVPQGRGGYTF. The CDR3 region has the DNA TGTGCCAGCAGTGTCCCTCAGGGGCGGGGTGGCTACACCTTC.

The chain uses TRBV30 and TRBJ1-3; unclear D gene. The V end lost 5 bases, the J end lost 3 bases, and 11 bases lay between the germline ends. In germline, CDR1 is GTSNPN, CDR2 SVGIG (reference sequence). The CDR3 has 13 residues. The CDR3 loop reads CAWVVGYGNTIYF. The CDR3 DNA reads as TGTGCCTGGGTGGTAGGCTATGGAAACACCATATATTTT.

With regard to this clone: Its ends do not fully match the called genes, so a read error is possible. The J gene is TRBJ2-5, the V gene TRBV7-6; D might be TRBD1 (6 bases). The CDR3 totals 14 residues. The germline CDR1 and CDR2 sequences are SGHVS and FNYEAQ. CDR3 DNA: TGTGCCAGCAGCTTAGCTAGGGGGACACCACCCTTGGACTTC. This gives the protein CASSLARGTPPLDF.

This chain uses TRBV19 with TRBJ2-3, with 10 positions matching TRBD1. The CDR3 contains 15 residues. CDR1 and CDR2 (germline): LNHDA, SQIVND (reference sequence). V trimming: 3 bases; J trimming: 4 bases; junction bases outside the gene matches: 4. The CDR3 region is CASSMGQGLSDTQYF. The CDR3 DNA is TGTGCCAGTAGTATGGGACAGGGGCTATCAGATACGCAGTATTTT.

This chain uses TRBV7-9 with TRBJ2-7; D remains ambiguous. The CDR3 contains 11 residues. Looked up from germline, CDR1 is SEHNR and CDR2 is FQNEAQ (reference sequence). Trimming took off 8 bases at V and 2 bases at J, with 7 bases between the two ends. Written as DNA, the CDR3 is TGTGCCAGCGGCGGTACCTACGAGCAGTACTTC. It encodes CASGGTYEQYF.

The chain employs TRBV20-1 and TRBJ1-3; no firm D call. The germline V gene has CDR1 DFQATT and CDR2 SNEGSKA (reference sequence). The CDR3 length is 15 residues. V lost 3 bases and J 0 bases, leaving 12 bases between the germline ends. CDR3 DNA sequence: TGCAGTGCTAGTGGAGGATTGGCCTCTGGAAACACCATATATTTT. This gives the protein CSASGGLASGNTIYF.

The rearrangement links TRBV28 to TRBJ2-3; 10 bases map to TRBD1. With 7 bases clipped from V and 7 bases from J, the junction kept 8 bases outside the gene matches. CDR3 length: 14 residues. Germline V lookup: CDR1 MDHEN, CDR2 SYDVKM. CDR3 sequence reads: CASTHDRGLHTQYF. The DNA of the CDR3 is TGTGCCAGCACTCACGACAGGGGGCTGCATACGCAGTATTTT.

This clone was recorded only once. Additional DNA sequences in this sample encode the identical CDR3. This chain connects TRBV5-1 to TRBJ1-4; TRBD1 matches 9 bases. The CDR3 extends over 15 amino acids. Germline CDR1 and CDR2: SGHRS and YFSETQ. J lost 5 bases, V lost 2 bases, and 4 bases had no gene match. CDR3 in DNA: TGCGCCAGCAGCTTTGGGACAGGGAGGAATGAAAAACTGTTTTTT. Translated, it gives CASSFGTGRNEKLFF.

The chain has TRBV5-6 and TRBJ1-5; tentative D call: TRBD1 (5 bases). V gave up 0 bases and J gave up 2 bases, with 9 bases separating them. Germline V gives CDR1 SGHDT, CDR2 YYEEEE. The CDR3 contains 15 residues. The CDR3 is CASSLGGRGNQPQHF. CDR3 DNA sequence: TGTGCCAGCAGCTTGGGGGGCAGGGGCAATCAGCCCCAGCATTTT.

The gene calls are TRBV5-4 and TRBJ2-7; 7 positions match TRBD1. This CDR3 spans 16 amino acids. V was clipped by 3 bases and J by 0 bases; unmatched bases: 9. Germline lookup yields CDR1 SGHNT and CDR2 YYREEE (reference sequence). The CDR3 loop reads CASSSRQGISSYEQYF. The DNA of the CDR3 is TGTGCCAGCAGCTCAAGACAGGGAATAAGCTCCTACGAGCAGTACTTC. The complete variable domain, with remaining parts taken from reference TRBV5-4 and TRBJ2-7, reads ETGVTQSPTHLIKTRGQQVTLRCSSQSGHNTVSWYQQALGQGPQFIFQYYREEENGRGNFPPRFSGLQFPNYSSELNVNALELDDSALYLCASSSRQGISSYEQYFGPGTRLTVT.

The chain joins TRBV24-1 to TRBJ2-2; unclear D gene. CDR3 length: 16 residues. Trimming removed 2 bases from V and 1 base from J, with 10 bases in between. Germline V gene sequence: CDR1 KGHDR, CDR2 SFDVKD. The CDR3, as DNA: TGTGCCACCAGTGATTCCAAGACGGGGAACACCGGGGAGCTGTTTTTT. It encodes CATSDSKTGNTGELFF.

The chain recombines TRBV5-5 with TRBJ2-5; 7 bases line up with TRBD1. V was clipped by 4 bases and J by 5 bases; unmatched bases: 8. The CDR3 is 14 residues long. Germline CDR1 and CDR2: SGHKS and YYEKEE (reference sequence). In DNA, the CDR3 is TGTGCCAGCAGCCCCGGGACAGCCAGGGAGACCCAGTACTTC. It is translated as CASSPGTARETQYF.

The chain links TRBV6-1 to TRBJ2-7; perhaps TRBD2 as D (6 bases). In germline, CDR1 is MNHNS, CDR2 SASEGT. This CDR3 has 12 amino acids. The V and J ends lost 0 bases and 6 bases respectively, with 6 bases between them. CDR3 region: CASSEAGGEQYF. DNA of the CDR3: TGTGCCAGCAGTGAAGCGGGAGGCGAGCAGTACTTC.

This clone was observed a single time. V usage is TRBV9 and J usage is TRBJ1-2; no clear D. Germline CDR1 is SGDLS and CDR2 is YYNGEE. The CDR3 has 15 residues. Trimming left V 0 bases short and J 2 bases short, with 11 bases between. As DNA, the CDR3 is TGTGCCAGCAGCGTAGCTACAGATACCAACTATGGCTACACCTTC. It is translated as CASSVATDTNYGYTF.

The gene calls are TRBV6-6 and TRBJ1-1, with no clear D. The CDR3 is 15 amino acids. V gave up 0 bases and J gave up 3 bases, with 11 bases separating them. The germline V gene has CDR1 MNHNY and CDR2 SVGAGI (reference sequence). The CDR3 region has the DNA TGTGCCAGCAGTTACTCGATTTCCGGGCACACTGAAGCTTTCTTT. Translation gives CASSYSISGHTEAFF.

The rearrangement uses TRBV30 and TRBJ1-1; a weak D match, TRBD1 (5 bases). V was shortened by 1 base and J by 1 base, with 10 bases between the two germline ends. CDR1 GTSNPN and CDR2 SVGIG come from the germline V gene (reference sequence). The CDR3 length is 14 residues. For the CDR3, the DNA is TGTGCCTGGAGTGCGGGGCTCGAGAACACTGAAGCTTTCTTT. Encoded protein: CAWSAGLENTEAFF.

The chain carries TRBV30 and TRBJ2-5; tentatively, D is TRBD1 (5 bases). Germline V gives CDR1 GTSNPN, CDR2 SVGIG (reference sequence). The CDR3 loop spans 14 amino acids. The germline V and J ends were trimmed by 5 bases and 0 bases, with 13 bases remaining between them. The CDR3 nucleotides read TGTGCCTGGGACAGTCTCCGGTACCAAGAGACCCAGTACTTC. This sequence encodes CAWDSLRYQETQYF.

The chain employs TRBV19 and TRBJ2-1; perhaps TRBD2 as D (6 bases). Germline assignment: CDR1 LNHDA and CDR2 SQIVND (reference sequence). The CDR3 runs 17 residues. The V and J ends lost 2 bases and 0 bases respectively, with 14 bases between them. DNA for the CDR3: TGTGCCAGTAGTATATTCGGGGGATACGGCTCCTACAATGAGCAGTTCTTC. Translating gives CASSIFGGYGSYNEQFF.

V is TRBV6-2 or TRBV6-3 and J is TRBJ1-4, with D maybe TRBD1 (6 bases). V lost 6 bases, J lost 4 bases, and 12 bases lay in between. In germline, CDR1 is MNHEY, CDR2 SVGEGT. The CDR3 extends over 14 amino acids. The CDR3 region has the DNA TGTGCCAGCAGATACAGGGTGGATAATGAAAAACTGTTTTTT. Its translation: CASRYRVDNEKLFF.

The chain carries TRBV18 and TRBJ1-5, with 10 bases aligning to TRBD1. This CDR3 has 16 residues. V trimming: 1 base; J trimming: 5 bases; junction bases outside the gene matches: 5. Per germline, CDR1 KGHSH and CDR2 LQKENI. The CDR3 DNA follows: TGTGCCAGCTCACCACGGACAGGGGGACTGTATCAGCCCCAGCATTTT. Residues: CASSPRTGGLYQPQHF. The full variable domain, in which reference TRBV18 and TRBJ1-5 provide the parts outside the CDR3, is NAGVMQNPRHLVRRRGQEARLRCSPMKGHSHVYWYRQLPEEGLKFMVYLQKENIIDESGMPKERFSAEFPKEGPSILRIQQVVRGDSAAYFCASSPRTGGLYQPQHFGDGTRLSIL.